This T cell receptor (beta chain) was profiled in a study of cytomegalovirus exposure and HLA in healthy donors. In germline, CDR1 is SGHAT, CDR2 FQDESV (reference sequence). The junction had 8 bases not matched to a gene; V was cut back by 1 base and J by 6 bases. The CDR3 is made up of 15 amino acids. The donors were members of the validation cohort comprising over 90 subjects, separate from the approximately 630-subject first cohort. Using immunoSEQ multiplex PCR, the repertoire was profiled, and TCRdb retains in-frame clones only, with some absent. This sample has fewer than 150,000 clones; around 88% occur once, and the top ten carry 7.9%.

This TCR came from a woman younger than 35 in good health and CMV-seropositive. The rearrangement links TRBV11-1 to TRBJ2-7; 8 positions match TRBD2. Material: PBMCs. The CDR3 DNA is TGTGCCAGCAGCTTAGGCAAGCGGGAGTTATCCGAGCAGTACTTC. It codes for CASSLGKRELSEQYF.